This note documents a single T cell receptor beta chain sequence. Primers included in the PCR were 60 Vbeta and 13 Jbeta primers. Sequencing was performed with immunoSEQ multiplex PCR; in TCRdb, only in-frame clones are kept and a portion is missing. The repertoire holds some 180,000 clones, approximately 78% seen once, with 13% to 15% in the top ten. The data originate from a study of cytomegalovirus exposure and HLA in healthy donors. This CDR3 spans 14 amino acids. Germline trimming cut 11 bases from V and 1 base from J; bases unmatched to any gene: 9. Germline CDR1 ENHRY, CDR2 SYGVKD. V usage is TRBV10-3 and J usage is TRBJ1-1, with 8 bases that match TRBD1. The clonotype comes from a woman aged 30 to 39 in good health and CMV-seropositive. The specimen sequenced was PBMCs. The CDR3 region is CAAVSGQENTEAFF. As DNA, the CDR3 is TGTGCCGCTGTATCGGGACAGGAGAACACTGAAGCTTTCTTT.